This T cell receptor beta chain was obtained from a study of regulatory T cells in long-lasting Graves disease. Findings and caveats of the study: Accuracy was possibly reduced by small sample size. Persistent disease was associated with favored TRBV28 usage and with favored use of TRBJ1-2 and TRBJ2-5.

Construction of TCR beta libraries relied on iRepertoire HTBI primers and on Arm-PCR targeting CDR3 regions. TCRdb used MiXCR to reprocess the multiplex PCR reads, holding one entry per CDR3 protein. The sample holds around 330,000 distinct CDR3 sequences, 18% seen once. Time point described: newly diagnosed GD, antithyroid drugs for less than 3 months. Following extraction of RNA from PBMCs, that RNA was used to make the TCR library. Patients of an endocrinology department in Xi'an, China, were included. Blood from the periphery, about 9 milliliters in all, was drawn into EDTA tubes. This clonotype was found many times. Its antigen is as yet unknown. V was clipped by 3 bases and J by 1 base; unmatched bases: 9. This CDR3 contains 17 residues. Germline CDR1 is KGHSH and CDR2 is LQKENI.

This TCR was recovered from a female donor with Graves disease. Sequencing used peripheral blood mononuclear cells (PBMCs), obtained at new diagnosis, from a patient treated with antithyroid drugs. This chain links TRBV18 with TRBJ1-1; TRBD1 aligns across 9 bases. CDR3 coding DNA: TGTGCCAGCTCACCCAGACAGGGGGGAACTTCGAACACTGAAGCTTTCTTT. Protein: CASSPRQGGTSNTEAFF.